The rows below give T cell receptor beta chains drawn from one sample of a study of a mutant IDH1 vaccine in newly diagnosed glioma. The method was immunoSEQ multiplex PCR; TCRdb's version includes in-frame clones alone and lacks a portion of them. The sample records some 100,000 clones, 83% being singletons. This specimen consisted of PBMCs, obtained from a glioma patient treated with radiotherapy, temozolomide or both. These receptors all come from a woman aged 45-65 years with glioma. Both conserved end residues are part of each CDR3. Each record gives: J gene, V gene, D gene, clone size, CDR3 DNA, CDR3 protein. The D gene is left open where the match is weak. Only some rows state a clone size, as once, few, many or a class for expanded clones.

j_gene: TRBJ1-1
v_gene: TRBV5-5
d_gene: NA
abundance: once
CDR3nt: TGTGCCAGCAGCCCGTCAGGACAGCTGAACACTGAAGCTTTCTTT
CDR3aa: CASSPSGQLNTEAFF

j_gene: TRBJ2-7
v_gene: TRBV7-9
d_gene: NA
abundance: few
CDR3nt: TGTGCCAGCAGCTTAGTAGTGGGGGAGCAGTACTTC
CDR3aa: CASSLVVGEQYF

j_gene: TRBJ1-1
v_gene: TRBV2
d_gene: NA
abundance: once
CDR3nt: TGTGCCAGCAGTGAAATATGGGTGAGCACTGAAGCTTTCTTT
CDR3aa: CASSEIWVSTEAFF

j_gene: TRBJ1-1
v_gene: TRBV30
d_gene: NA
abundance: NA
CDR3nt: TGTGCCTGGGGGATGGGGGGTGGCACTGAAGCTTTCTTT
CDR3aa: CAWGMGGGTEAFF

j_gene: TRBJ2-5
v_gene: TRBV5-1
d_gene: NA
abundance: NA
CDR3nt: TGCGCCAGCAGCTTGACGGGGGACCAAGAGACCCAGTACTTC
CDR3aa: CASSLTGDQETQYF

j_gene: TRBJ1-2
v_gene: TRBV14
d_gene: TRBD1
abundance: once
CDR3nt: TGTGCCAGCAGCCAAGGCCCTTTCCAGGGGGTAGCCACCTTC
CDR3aa: CASSQGPFQGVATF

j_gene: TRBJ1-6
v_gene: TRBV27
d_gene: NA
abundance: NA
CDR3nt: TGTGCCAGCAGTCCCGGGACGGTTCCGGATTCACCCCTCCACTTT
CDR3aa: CASSPGTVPDSPLHF

j_gene: TRBJ1-4
v_gene: TRBV18
d_gene: TRBD1
abundance: NA
CDR3nt: TGTGCCAGCTCACCCACCGGGGGGACAGGGGCACGAAATGAAAAACTGTTTTTT
CDR3aa: CASSPTGGTGARNEKLFF

j_gene: TRBJ1-2
v_gene: TRBV5-5
d_gene: NA
abundance: NA
CDR3nt: TGTGCCAGCAGCTTGGCGGAAGGCTACACCTTC
CDR3aa: CASSLAEGYTF

j_gene: TRBJ1-6
v_gene: TRBV5-5
d_gene: NA
abundance: few
CDR3nt: TGTGCCAGCAGCCTCACAGGGCGATATAATTCACCCCTCCACTTT
CDR3aa: CASSLTGRYNSPLHF

j_gene: TRBJ1-2
v_gene: TRBV29-1
d_gene: NA
abundance: NA
CDR3nt: TGCAGCGTGGGACCCCGAGAGGAGGGGGGCTACACCTTC
CDR3aa: CSVGPREEGGYTF

j_gene: TRBJ1-1
v_gene: TRBV5-6
d_gene: NA
abundance: NA
CDR3nt: TGTGCCAGCAGCTTTACAGGACCCATCTGGGATCGAAACACTGAAGCTTTCTTT
CDR3aa: CASSFTGPIWDRNTEAFF

j_gene: TRBJ1-5
v_gene: TRBV6-1
d_gene: NA
abundance: NA
CDR3nt: TGTGCCAGCAGTAATGGGCCGCCCCAGCATTTT
CDR3aa: CASSNGPPQHF

j_gene: TRBJ1-2
v_gene: TRBV27
d_gene: NA
abundance: NA
CDR3nt: TGTGCCAGCAGAAGCTTGACAGGCGCTTATGGGAATGGCTACACCTTC
CDR3aa: CASRSLTGAYGNGYTF

j_gene: TRBJ2-3
v_gene: TRBV9
d_gene: TRBD2
abundance: NA
CDR3nt: TGTGCCAGCAGCGTCCACCCCGGACTAGCGGGGGGGCCGAGGACAGATACGCAGTATTTT
CDR3aa: CASSVHPGLAGGPRTDTQYF

j_gene: TRBJ2-7
v_gene: TRBV28
d_gene: NA
abundance: few
CDR3nt: TGTGCCAGCAGTTTACCGGGGGTCTACGAGCAGTACTTC
CDR3aa: CASSLPGVYEQYF

j_gene: TRBJ1-6
v_gene: TRBV5-1
d_gene: NA
abundance: NA
CDR3nt: TGCGCCAGCAGCTGGGGTTCAGAAGGGTCCAGGGTCAGTTCACCCCTCCACTTT
CDR3aa: CASSWGSEGSRVSSPLHF

j_gene: TRBJ1-5
v_gene: TRBV6-1
d_gene: NA
abundance: few
CDR3nt: TGTGCCAGCAGTGAAGGTTGGACAGAGAATCAGCCCCAGCATTTT
CDR3aa: CASSEGWTENQPQHF

j_gene: TRBJ1-2
v_gene: TRBV7-2
d_gene: NA
abundance: NA
CDR3nt: TGTGCCAGCAGCTCCTCATTCCGGGTGGGGGGGGCAGAGGGCTACACCTTC
CDR3aa: CASSSSFRVGGAEGYTF